The following is a T cell receptor (beta chain) sequence with its context. This sample is part of a study of blood T cell repertoires in COVID-19. Study context: COVID-19 samples, acute and convalescent, were from the United States, Italy and Spain.

The CDR3 spans 15 residues. CDR1 is MNHEY and CDR2 is SVGEGT in the germline V gene. With 6 bases clipped from V and 7 bases from J, the junction kept 8 bases outside the gene matches. The method was immunoSEQ multiplex PCR; TCRdb's version includes in-frame clones alone and lacks a portion of them. Among approximately 400,000 clones listed, 83% were seen once. The sequenced sample was PBMCs or T cells enriched from blood (not recorded which). The rearrangement joins TRBV6-2 or TRBV6-3 to TRBJ2-1, with 11 bases that match TRBD1. This clonotype originated in a woman aged 50 to 60 who had recovered from COVID-19. The CDR3, as DNA: TGTGCCAGCAGCCGAGGACAGGGGGCTAGTAATGAGCAGTTCTTC. This encodes CASSRGQGASNEQFF.